Following are 17 T cell receptor beta chains from one sample sequenced in a study of T cells expressing NK-cell markers. TCRdb reprocessed the 5' RACE reads and reports one entry per CDR3 protein, with no DNA. This table holds 400,000 to 550,000 distinct CDR3 sequences. The specimen was blood T cells: a sorted CD56 or NKG2C T cell subset, CD4+ or CD8+ T cells, or bulk PBMC T cells (not recorded which). These receptor sequences come from a woman aged 18-69 years in good health.

The chain carries TRBV9 and TRBJ2-1; the D call from TCRdb, TRBD2, cannot be confirmed without DNA. The CDR3 loop spans 15 amino acids. Germline V gene data show CDR1 as SGDLS and CDR2 as YYNGEE. The CDR3 sequence is CASSGGTSPADEQFF.

V gene TRBV30 combines with J gene TRBJ1-5. The germline gives CDR1 GTSNPN, CDR2 SVGIG (reference sequence). This CDR3 is built from 13 residues. This chain's CDR3 is CAWSWYSNQPQHF.

The chain employs TRBV29-1 and TRBJ1-1; as DNA is missing, the TRBD1 call by TCRdb cannot be tested. Looked up from germline, CDR1 is SQVTM and CDR2 is ANQGSEA. The CDR3 length is 12 residues. The CDR3: CSADREGTEAFF.

This chain uses TRBV7-2 with TRBJ2-3. Germline values: CDR1 SGHTA, CDR2 FQGNSA. CDR3 size: 12 residues. The CDR3 sequence is CASSQTKTTQYF. The full variable domain, completed using reference TRBV7-2 and TRBJ2-3, is GAGVSQSPSNKVTEKGKDVELRCDPISGHTALYWYRQSLGQGLEFLIYFQGNSAPDKSGLPSDRFSAERTGGSVSTLTIQRTQQEDSAVYLCASSQTKTTQYFGPGTRLTVL.

This chain joins TRBV12-3 or TRBV12-4 and TRBJ2-3; the TCRdb call, TRBD2, lacks DNA for checking. The CDR3 totals 16 residues. The CDR3 sequence: CASSLPRRLAGNTQYF.

The chain uses TRBV7-2 and TRBJ1-5; the TCRdb D gene call, TRBD1, has no DNA to confirm it. Per the germline V gene, CDR1 is SGHTA and CDR2 is FQGNSA. This CDR3 has 16 amino acids. The CDR3 region is CASSLGSRAISQPQHF.

The V gene is TRBV7-9, the J gene TRBJ2-2; there is no DNA to check the TCRdb D call of TRBD1. Germline V CDR1 and CDR2: SEHNR, FQNEAQ (reference sequence). CDR3 length equals 16 residues. CDR3 protein: CASSPPEAPNTGELFF.

This chain connects TRBV27 to TRBJ2-1; there is no DNA to check the TCRdb D call of TRBD1. The CDR3 runs 13 residues. CDR1 and CDR2 from the germline V gene are MNHEY and SMNVEV (reference sequence). CDR3 sequence: CASSLGRGYEQFF.

The chain is built from TRBV5-1 and TRBJ2-5; the D gene TCRdb calls, TRBD2, cannot be checked with no DNA. In germline, CDR1 is SGHRS, CDR2 YFSETQ. The CDR3 loop spans 14 amino acids. The CDR3 loop reads CASSQDYLGETQYF.

This chain connects TRBV5-5 to TRBJ2-1; TCRdb proposes TRBD2, but this gene call is untestable without DNA. This CDR3 comprises 18 residues. Per the germline V gene, CDR1 is SGHKS and CDR2 is YYEKEE (reference sequence). CDR3 residues: CASSLGGLAGPTYNEQFF.

The chain is built from TRBV6-1 and TRBJ1-5; without DNA, the TCRdb call of TRBD1 cannot be checked. Germline V CDR1 and CDR2: MNHNS, SASEGT. CDR3 size: 15 residues. The CDR3 loop is CASRPRPDSNQPQHF.

The chain carries TRBV7-2 and TRBJ2-1; TCRdb returns TRBD1, unconfirmable since there is no DNA. Germline CDR1 is SGHTA and CDR2 is FQGNSA. The CDR3 length is 13 residues. The CDR3 loop is CASSLAPPDEQFF.

The rearrangement links TRBV3-1 to TRBJ1-1; TCRdb gives TRBD1 as the D gene, but with no DNA this cannot be confirmed. Germline V gene lookup returns CDR1 LGHDT and CDR2 YNNKEL (reference sequence). There are 14 residues in the CDR3. The chain's CDR3 is CASSQRDRVPEAFF.

The chain combines TRBV6-1 with TRBJ1-6; checking the TCRdb D call of TRBD1 is not possible without DNA. The CDR3 sequence is 16 residues long. Germline assignment: CDR1 MNHNS and CDR2 SASEGT. This chain's CDR3 is CASRDGTGAGGSPLHF.

The J gene is TRBJ1-2, the V gene TRBV20-1. CDR1 is DFQATT and CDR2 is SNEGSKA in the germline V gene (reference sequence). The CDR3 spans 14 residues. This CDR3 reads CSARVEGLNYGYTF.

V is TRBV15 and J is TRBJ2-3; TCRdb indicates TRBD1, and absent DNA this call remains unverified. The length of the CDR3 is 13 residues. The germline gives CDR1 LNHNV, CDR2 YYDKDF (reference sequence). CDR3 region: CATSGPPTDTQYF.

The CDR3 region is CATSRDRTMDGSGYF. The rearrangement links TRBV15 to TRBJ2-3; as DNA is missing, the TRBD2 call by TCRdb cannot be tested. The CDR3 is 15 residues long. The V gene's germline CDR1 is LNHNV and CDR2 YYDKDF (reference sequence).